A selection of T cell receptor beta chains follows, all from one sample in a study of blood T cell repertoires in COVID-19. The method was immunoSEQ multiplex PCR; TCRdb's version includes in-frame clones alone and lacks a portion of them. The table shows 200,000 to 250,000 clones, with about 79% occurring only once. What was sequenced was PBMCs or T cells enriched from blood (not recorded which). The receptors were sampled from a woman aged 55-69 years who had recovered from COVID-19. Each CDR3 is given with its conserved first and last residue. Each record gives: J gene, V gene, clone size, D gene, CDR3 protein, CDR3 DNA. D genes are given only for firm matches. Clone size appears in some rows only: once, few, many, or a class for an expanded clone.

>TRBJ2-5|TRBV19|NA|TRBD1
CATSTGTQETQYF
TGTGCCACCTCGACAGGGACGCAAGAGACCCAGTACTTC
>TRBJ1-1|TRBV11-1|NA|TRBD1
CASSLGTGPNTEAFF
TGTGCCAGCAGCTTAGGGACAGGGCCGAACACTGAAGCTTTCTTT
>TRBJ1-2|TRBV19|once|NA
CASSMSGRGGYTF
TGTGCCAGTAGTATGTCGGGCCGGGGTGGCTACACCTTC
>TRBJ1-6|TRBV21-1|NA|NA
CASSKPEPPGTDYNSPLHF
TGTGCCAGCAGCAAACCCGAACCTCCAGGGACAGATTATAATTCACCCCTCCACTTT
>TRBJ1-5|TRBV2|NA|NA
CASSERAGNQPQHF
TGTGCCAGCAGTGAGCGGGCGGGAAATCAGCCCCAGCATTTT
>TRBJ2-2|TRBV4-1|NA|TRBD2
CASSPLAGDYTGELFF
TGCGCCAGCAGCCCCTTAGCGGGGGACTACACCGGGGAGCTGTTTTTT
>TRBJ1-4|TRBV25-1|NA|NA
CASSRQTNEKLFF
TGTGCCAGCAGTCGACAGACTAATGAAAAACTGTTTTTT
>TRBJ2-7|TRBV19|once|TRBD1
CASSSRDRGVFYEQYF
TGTGCCAGTAGTAGCAGAGACAGGGGGGTTTTCTACGAGCAGTACTTC
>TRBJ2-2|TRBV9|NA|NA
CASSFLIRPNTGELFF
TGTGCCAGCAGCTTCCTGATCAGGCCGAACACCGGGGAGCTGTTTTTT
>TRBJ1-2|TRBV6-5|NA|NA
CASSYSLDSNYGYTF
TGTGCCAGCAGTTACTCGCTGGACAGTAACTATGGCTACACCTTC
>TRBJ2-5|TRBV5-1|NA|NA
CASSTKETQYF
TGCGCCAGCAGCACTAAAGAGACCCAGTACTTC
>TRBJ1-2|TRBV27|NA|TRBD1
CASSPRTGTGVVGGYTF
TGTGCCAGCAGTCCTAGAACCGGGACAGGGGTTGTAGGTGGCTACACCTTC
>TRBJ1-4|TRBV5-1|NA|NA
CASSPLGGGYEKLFF
TGCGCCAGCAGCCCCCTCGGGGGGGGGTACGAAAAACTGTTTTTT
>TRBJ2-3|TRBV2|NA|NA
CASSWARGTDTQYF
TGTGCCAGCAGCTGGGCCAGGGGCACAGATACGCAGTATTTT
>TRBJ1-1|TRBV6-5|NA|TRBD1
CASSHDRAVRTEAFF
TGTGCCAGCAGCCACGACAGGGCTGTAAGAACTGAAGCTTTCTTT
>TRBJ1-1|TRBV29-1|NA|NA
CSVPTQGVAFF
TGCAGCGTTCCTACTCAAGGGGTGGCTTTCTTT
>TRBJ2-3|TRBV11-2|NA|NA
CASSPHATRSDTQYF
TGTGCCAGCAGCCCCCACGCGACTAGGTCAGATACGCAGTATTTT
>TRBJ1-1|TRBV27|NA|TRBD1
CASSDSGTGGTEAFF
TGTGCCAGCAGCGATTCCGGGACAGGGGGAACTGAAGCTTTCTTT
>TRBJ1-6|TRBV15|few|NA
CATSGQENSPLHF
TGTGCCACCAGCGGACAAGAGAATTCACCCCTCCACTTT
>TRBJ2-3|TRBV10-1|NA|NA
CASSARDITDTQYF
TGCGCCAGCAGTGCTAGGGACATAACAGATACGCAGTATTTT
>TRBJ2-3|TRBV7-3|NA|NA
CASSRGTDTQYF
TGTGCCAGCAGCCGCGGCACAGATACGCAGTATTTT
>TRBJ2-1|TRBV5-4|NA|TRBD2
CASSGTSGVGNEQFF
TGTGCCAGCAGTGGGACTAGCGGGGTGGGTAATGAGCAGTTCTTC
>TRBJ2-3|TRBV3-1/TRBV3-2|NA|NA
CASSQGGTDTQYF
TGTGCCAGCAGCCAGGGAGGCACAGATACGCAGTATTTT
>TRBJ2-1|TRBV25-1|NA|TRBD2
CASSSLGGGPYNEQFF
TGTGCCAGCAGTTCGTTGGGGGGAGGGCCGTACAATGAGCAGTTCTTC
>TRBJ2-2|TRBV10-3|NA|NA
CAISVGVGNTGELFF
TGTGCCATCAGTGTGGGAGTCGGGAACACCGGGGAGCTGTTTTTT
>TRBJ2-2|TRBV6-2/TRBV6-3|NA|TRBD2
CASSSLGLAGTGELFF
TGTGCCAGCAGTTCCCTTGGATTAGCGGGGACCGGGGAGCTGTTTTTT
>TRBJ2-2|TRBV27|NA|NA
CASSRSTGTNWSGELFF
TGTGCCAGCAGCCGTTCGACAGGAACGAACTGGTCCGGGGAGCTGTTTTTT
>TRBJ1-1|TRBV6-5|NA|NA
CASSTSGGTEAFF
TGTGCCAGCAGTACCTCCGGGGGAACTGAAGCTTTCTTT
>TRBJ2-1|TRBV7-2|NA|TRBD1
CASSSKTGTGFGWGNEQFF
TGTGCCAGCAGCTCCAAGACCGGGACAGGGTTTGGCTGGGGCAATGAGCAGTTCTTC
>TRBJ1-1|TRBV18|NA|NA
CASSRGREMNTEAFF
TGTGCCAGCTCACGGGGGCGCGAGATGAACACTGAAGCTTTCTTT
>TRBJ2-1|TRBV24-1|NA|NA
CATSDGDEQFF
TGTGCCACCAGTGACGGGGATGAGCAGTTCTTC
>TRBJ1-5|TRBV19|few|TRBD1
CASRGTGTDQPQHF
TGTGCCAGTAGAGGGACAGGGACTGATCAGCCCCAGCATTTT
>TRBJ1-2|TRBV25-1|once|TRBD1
CASSEAGGYGYTF
TGTGCCAGCAGTGAAGCAGGGGGCTATGGCTACACCTTC
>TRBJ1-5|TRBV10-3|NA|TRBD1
CAISPDRVEQPQHF
TGTGCCATCAGCCCGGACAGGGTGGAGCAGCCCCAGCATTTT
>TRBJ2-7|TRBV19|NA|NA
CASSPEQGREQYF
TGTGCCAGTAGTCCAGAACAGGGTAGGGAGCAGTACTTC
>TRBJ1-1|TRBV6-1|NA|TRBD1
CASSEGTGGFAFF
TGTGCCAGCAGTGAAGGGACAGGGGGTTTTGCTTTCTTT